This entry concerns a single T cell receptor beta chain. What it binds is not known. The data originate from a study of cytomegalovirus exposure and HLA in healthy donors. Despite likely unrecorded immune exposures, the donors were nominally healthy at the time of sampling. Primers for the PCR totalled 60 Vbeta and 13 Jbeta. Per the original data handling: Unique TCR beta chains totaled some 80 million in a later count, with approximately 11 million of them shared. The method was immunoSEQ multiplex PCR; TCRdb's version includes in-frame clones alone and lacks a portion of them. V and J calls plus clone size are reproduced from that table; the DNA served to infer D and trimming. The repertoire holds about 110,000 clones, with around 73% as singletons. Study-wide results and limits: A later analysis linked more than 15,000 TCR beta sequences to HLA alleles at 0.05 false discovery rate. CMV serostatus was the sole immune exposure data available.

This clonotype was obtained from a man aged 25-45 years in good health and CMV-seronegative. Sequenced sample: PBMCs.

The CDR3 DNA is TGCAGCGTTGAAGACGGTTCGTACGAGCAGTACTTC. Protein: CSVEDGSYEQYF. J is TRBJ2-7 and V is TRBV29-1; no clear D gene. Germline V gene lookup returns CDR1 SQVTM and CDR2 ANQGSEA. The CDR3 has 12 amino acids. The V gene lost 0 bases and the J gene lost 4 bases, with 7 bases spanning the gap.